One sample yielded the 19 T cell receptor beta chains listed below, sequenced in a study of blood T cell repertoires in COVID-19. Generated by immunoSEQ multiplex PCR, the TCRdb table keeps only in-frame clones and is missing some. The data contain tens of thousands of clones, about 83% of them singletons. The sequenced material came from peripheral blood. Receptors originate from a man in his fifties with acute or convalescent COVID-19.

This CDR3 is CASSEGTGAYNEQFF. The CDR3 nucleotides read TGTGCCAGCAGTGAAGGGACAGGGGCCTACAATGAGCAGTTCTTC. The chain recombines TRBV2 with TRBJ2-1; 9 bases align to TRBD1. The V segment lost 1 base and the J segment 2 bases; nucleotides outside the gene matches: 0. CDR3 length: 15 amino acids. The germline CDR1 and CDR2 sequences are SNHLY and FYNNEI.

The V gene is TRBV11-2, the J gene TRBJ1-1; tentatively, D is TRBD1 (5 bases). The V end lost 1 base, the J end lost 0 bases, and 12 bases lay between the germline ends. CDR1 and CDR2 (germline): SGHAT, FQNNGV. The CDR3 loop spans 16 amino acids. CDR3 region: CASSLGRGGLNTEAFF. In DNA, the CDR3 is TGTGCCAGCAGCTTAGGGCGCGGGGGTTTGAACACTGAAGCTTTCTTT. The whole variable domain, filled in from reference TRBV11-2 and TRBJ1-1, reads EAGVAQSPRYKIIEKRQSVAFWCNPISGHATLYWYQQILGQGPKLLIQFQNNGVVDDSQLPKDRFSAERLKGVDSTLKIQPAKLEDSAVYLCASSLGRGGLNTEAFFGQGTRLTVV.

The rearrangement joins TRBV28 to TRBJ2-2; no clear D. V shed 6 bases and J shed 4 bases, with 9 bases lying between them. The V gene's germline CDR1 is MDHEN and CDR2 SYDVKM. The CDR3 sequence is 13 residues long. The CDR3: CASSLTSTGELFF. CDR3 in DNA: TGTGCCAGCAGCCTGACAAGCACCGGGGAGCTGTTTTTT.

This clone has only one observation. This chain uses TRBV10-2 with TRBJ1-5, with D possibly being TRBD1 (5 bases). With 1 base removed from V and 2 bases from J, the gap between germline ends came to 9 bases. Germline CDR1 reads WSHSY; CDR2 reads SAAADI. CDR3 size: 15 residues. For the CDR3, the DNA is TGCGCCAGCAGTGAGTGGGGGGGTGGCAATCAGCCCCAGCATTTT. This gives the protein CASSEWGGGNQPQHF.

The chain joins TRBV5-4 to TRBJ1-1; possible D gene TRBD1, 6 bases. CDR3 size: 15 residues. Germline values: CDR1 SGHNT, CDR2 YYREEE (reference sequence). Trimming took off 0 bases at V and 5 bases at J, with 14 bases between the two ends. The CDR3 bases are TGTGCCAGCAGCTTGGGGCGGGGGGCTGGAACTGAAGCTTTCTTT. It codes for CASSLGRGAGTEAFF.

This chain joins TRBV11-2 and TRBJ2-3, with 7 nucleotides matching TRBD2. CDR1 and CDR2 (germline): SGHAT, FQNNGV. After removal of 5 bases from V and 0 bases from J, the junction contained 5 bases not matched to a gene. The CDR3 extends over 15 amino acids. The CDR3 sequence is CASSRGSVSTDTQYF. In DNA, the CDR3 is TGTGCCAGCAGCCGCGGGAGTGTTAGCACAGATACGCAGTATTTT.

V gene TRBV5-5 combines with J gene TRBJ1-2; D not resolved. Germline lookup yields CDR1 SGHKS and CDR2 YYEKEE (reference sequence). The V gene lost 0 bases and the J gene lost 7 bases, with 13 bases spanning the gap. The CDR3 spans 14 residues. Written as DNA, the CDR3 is TGTGCCAGCAGCTTGGATGAGGGTATGGTTGGCTACACCTTC. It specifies CASSLDEGMVGYTF.

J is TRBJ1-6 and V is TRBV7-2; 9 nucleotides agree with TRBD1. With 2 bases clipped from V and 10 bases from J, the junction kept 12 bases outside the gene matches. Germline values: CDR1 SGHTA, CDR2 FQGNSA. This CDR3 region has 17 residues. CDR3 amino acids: CASSLTGQGNGHSPLHF. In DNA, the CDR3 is TGTGCCAGCAGCTTAACGGGACAGGGAAATGGGCACTCACCCCTCCACTTT.

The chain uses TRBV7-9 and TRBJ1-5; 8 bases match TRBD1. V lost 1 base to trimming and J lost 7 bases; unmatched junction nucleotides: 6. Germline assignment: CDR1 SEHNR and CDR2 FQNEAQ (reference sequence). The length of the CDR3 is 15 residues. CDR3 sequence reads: CASSLDRGYGQPQHF. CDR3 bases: TGTGCCAGCAGCTTAGACAGGGGGTATGGCCAGCCCCAGCATTTT.

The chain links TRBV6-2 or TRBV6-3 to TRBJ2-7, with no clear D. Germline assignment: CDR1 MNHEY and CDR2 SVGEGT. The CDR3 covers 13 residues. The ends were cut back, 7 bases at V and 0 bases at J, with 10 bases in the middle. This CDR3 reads CASTPASSYEQYF. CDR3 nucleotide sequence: TGTGCCAGCACCCCCGCTAGCTCCTACGAGCAGTACTTC.

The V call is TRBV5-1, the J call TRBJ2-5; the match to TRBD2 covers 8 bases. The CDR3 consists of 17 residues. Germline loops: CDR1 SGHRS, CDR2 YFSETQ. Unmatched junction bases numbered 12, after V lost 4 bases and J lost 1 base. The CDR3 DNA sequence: TGCGCCAGCAGCACCACGTCCGCGGGAGGCTCCCAAGAGACCCAGTACTTC. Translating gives CASSTTSAGGSQETQYF. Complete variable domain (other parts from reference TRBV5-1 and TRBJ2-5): KAGVTQTPRYLIKTRGQQVTLSCSPISGHRSVSWYQQTPGQGLQFLFEYFSETQRNKGNFPGRFSGRQFSNSRSEMNVSTLELGDSALYLCASSTTSAGGSQETQYFGPGTRLLVL.

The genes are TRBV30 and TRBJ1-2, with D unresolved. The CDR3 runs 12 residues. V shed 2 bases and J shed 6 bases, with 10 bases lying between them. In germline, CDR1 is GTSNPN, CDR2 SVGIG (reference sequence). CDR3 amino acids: CAWSTLRDGYTF. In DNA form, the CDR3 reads TGTGCCTGGAGTACCCTAAGAGATGGCTACACCTTC.

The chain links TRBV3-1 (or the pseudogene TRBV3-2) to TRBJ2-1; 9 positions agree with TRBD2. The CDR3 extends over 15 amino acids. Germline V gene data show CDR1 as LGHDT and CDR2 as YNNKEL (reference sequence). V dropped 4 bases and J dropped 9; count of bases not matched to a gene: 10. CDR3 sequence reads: CASSPAAGGYSEQFF. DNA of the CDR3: TGTGCCAGCAGCCCCGCGGCGGGGGGGTATAGTGAGCAGTTCTTC.

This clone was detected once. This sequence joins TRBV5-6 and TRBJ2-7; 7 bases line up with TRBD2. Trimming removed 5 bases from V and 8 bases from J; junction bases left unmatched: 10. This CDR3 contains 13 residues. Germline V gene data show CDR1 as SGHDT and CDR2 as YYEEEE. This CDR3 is CASRTTGTTKQYF. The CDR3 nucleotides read TGTGCCAGCAGAACCACCGGGACTACGAAGCAGTACTTC.

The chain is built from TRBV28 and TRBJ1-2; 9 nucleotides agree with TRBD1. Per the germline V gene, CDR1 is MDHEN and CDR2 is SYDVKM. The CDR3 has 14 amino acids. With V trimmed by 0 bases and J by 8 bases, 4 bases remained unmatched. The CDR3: CASSLWGQGVGYTF. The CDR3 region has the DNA TGTGCCAGCAGTTTATGGGGACAGGGCGTAGGCTACACCTTC.

In nucleotides, the CDR3 is TGTGCCAGCAGCGCCTCTAGCGGTTCCTACGAGCAGTACTTC. As protein: CASSASSGSYEQYF. The chain recombines TRBV9 with TRBJ2-7, with 7 nucleotides matching TRBD2. With 3 bases clipped from V and 1 base from J, the junction kept 4 bases outside the gene matches. Germline CDR1 reads SGDLS; CDR2 reads YYNGEE. The CDR3 contains 14 residues. The full variable domain, rest sourced from reference TRBV9 and TRBJ2-7, is DSGVTQTPKHLITATGQRVTLRCSPRSGDLSVYWYQQSLDQGLQFLIQYYNGEERAKGNILERFSAQQFPDLHSELNLSSLELGDSALYFCASSASSGSYEQYFGPGTRLTVT.

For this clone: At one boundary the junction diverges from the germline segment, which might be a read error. CDR3 loop: CASSQDRWGLANTGELFF. In nucleotides, the CDR3 is TGCGCCAGCAGCCAAGATAGGTGGGGACTAGCGAATACCGGGGAGCTGTTTTTT. This rearrangement joins TRBV4-1 to TRBJ2-2, with 10 bases fitting TRBD2. This CDR3 is built from 18 residues. In germline, CDR1 is MGHRA, CDR2 YSYEKL.

CDR3 coding DNA: TGTGCCAGCAGCCAGACACTAGCGGGGGTTGGAGAGACCCAGTACTTC. This encodes CASSQTLAGVGETQYF. The rearrangement uses TRBV5-4 and TRBJ2-5, with 11 bases matching TRBD2. The germline gives CDR1 SGHNT, CDR2 YYREEE (reference sequence). This CDR3 is built from 16 residues. Germline trimming cut 4 bases from V and 4 bases from J; bases unmatched to any gene: 9.

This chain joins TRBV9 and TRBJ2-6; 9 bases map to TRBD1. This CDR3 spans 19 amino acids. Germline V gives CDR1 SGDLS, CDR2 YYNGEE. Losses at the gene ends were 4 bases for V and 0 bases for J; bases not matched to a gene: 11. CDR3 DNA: TGTGCCAGCAGCCCCCTGTTGGGGACAGGGTTCTCTGGGGCCAACGTCCTGACTTTC. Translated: CASSPLLGTGFSGANVLTF. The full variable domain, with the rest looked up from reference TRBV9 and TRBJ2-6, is DSGVTQTPKHLITATGQRVTLRCSPRSGDLSVYWYQQSLDQGLQFLIQYYNGEERAKGNILERFSAQQFPDLHSELNLSSLELGDSALYFCASSPLLGTGFSGANVLTFGAGSRLTVL.